The 29 T cell receptor beta chains in this list originate from one sample, sequenced in a study of cytomegalovirus exposure and HLA in healthy donors. Primers: 60 Vbeta forward and 13 Jbeta reverse. Clones were read by immunoSEQ multiplex PCR, and TCRdb kept only the in-frame ones, dropping some. The table includes under 200,000 clones, 81% detected once. The specimen was PBMCs. The receptors were sampled from a man aged 35-49 years in good health and CMV-seropositive.

The chain employs TRBV28 and TRBJ2-7; 8 bases align to TRBD2. Germline CDR1 reads MDHEN; CDR2 reads SYDVKM. Trimming took 5 bases from V and 0 from J; bases not matched to a gene: 6. The CDR3 is 15 amino acids. The CDR3 reads CASSTAGDSSYEQYF. CDR3 nucleotide sequence: TGTGCCAGCAGTACAGCGGGGGATAGCTCCTACGAGCAGTACTTC.

The chain is built from TRBV7-6 and TRBJ2-7, with D maybe TRBD1 (6 bases). The V gene's germline CDR1 is SGHVS and CDR2 FNYEAQ. The CDR3 extends over 20 amino acids. V lost 4 bases, J lost 3 bases, and 31 bases lay in between. The CDR3 nucleotides read TGTGCCAGCAGCTCCCTTCCGCCGGGACAAACGTCCAGCCTCTTCTACGAGCAGTACTTC. It codes for CASSSLPPGQTSSLFYEQYF.

The rearrangement joins TRBV11-1 to TRBJ2-1, with 8 bases matching TRBD1. The junction had 16 bases not matched to a gene; V was cut back by 5 bases and J by 7 bases. Germline V CDR1 and CDR2: SGHAT, FQDESV (reference sequence). There are 17 residues in the CDR3. The CDR3 loop is CASSGDDRGGFGNEQFF. The DNA of the CDR3 is TGTGCCAGCAGCGGAGACGACAGGGGTGGTTTCGGGAATGAGCAGTTCTTC. Based on the CDR3 plus reference TRBV11-1 and TRBJ2-1, the full variable domain is EAEVAQSPRYKITEKSQAVAFWCDPISGHATLYWYRQILGQGPELLVQFQDESVVDDSQLPKDRFSAERLKGVDSTLKIQPAELGDSAMYLCASSGDDRGGFGNEQFFGPGTRLTVL.

The rearrangement uses TRBV5-1 and TRBJ1-2; TRBD1 is a possible D gene (6 bases). V dropped 7 bases and J dropped 3 bases, with 10 bases sitting between them. Germline values: CDR1 SGHRS, CDR2 YFSETQ. The CDR3 spans 12 residues. CDR3 loop: CASRAGDYGYTF. Here the CDR3 DNA reads TGCGCCAGCCGGGCAGGGGACTATGGCTACACCTTC.

This clone was detected only a few times. This chain uses TRBV18 with TRBJ2-5; weak D call: TRBD2 (7 bases). The CDR3 has 13 amino acids. Germline V gene data show CDR1 as KGHSH and CDR2 as LQKENI. Trimming pared 6 bases from V and 2 bases from J, leaving 10 bases between. The CDR3 nucleotides read TGTGCCAGCTCCGCGGGGGCGCAAGAGACCCAGTACTTC. Translated: CASSAGAQETQYF.

This clone was found a few times. The chain recombines TRBV27 with TRBJ1-6; 8 bases are a match to TRBD1. With 6 bases clipped from V and 9 bases from J, the junction kept 10 bases outside the gene matches. Germline lookup yields CDR1 MNHEY and CDR2 SMNVEV (reference sequence). There are 15 residues in the CDR3. This CDR3 is CASSPAGTGLSPLHF. CDR3 sequence (DNA): TGTGCCAGCAGCCCTGCCGGGACAGGCCTTTCACCCCTCCACTTT.

A single count supports this clone. This chain joins TRBV5-1 and TRBJ2-6, with no clear D. CDR1 and CDR2 (germline): SGHRS, YFSETQ. Trimming cost V 4 bases and J 0 bases, with 8 bases left between them. This CDR3 has 15 residues. CDR3 sequence (DNA): TGCGCCAGCAGCACGGAGAGCTCTGGGGCCAACGTCCTGACTTTC. The encoded protein is CASSTESSGANVLTF.

J is TRBJ2-7 and V is TRBV4-3; the D gene is possibly TRBD1 (6 bases). There are 15 residues in the CDR3. Germline-derived CDR1 and CDR2 are LGHNA and YSLEER. V lost 4 bases and J lost 0, with 13 bases in between. The CDR3 DNA sequence: TGCGCCAGCAGCCGGAGTGGGACAAGCTCCTACGAGCAGTACTTC. Amino acid sequence: CASSRSGTSSYEQYF.

V is TRBV7-3 and J is TRBJ2-3; 13 bases match TRBD2. V was clipped by 5 bases and J by 4 bases; unmatched bases: 3. In germline, CDR1 is SGHTA, CDR2 FQGTGA. The CDR3 loop spans 15 amino acids. CDR3 protein: CASSPGTSGADTQYF. The CDR3 coding sequence is TGTGCCAGCAGCCCAGGGACTAGCGGGGCAGATACGCAGTATTTT. The full variable domain, rest sourced from reference TRBV7-3 and TRBJ2-3, is GAGVSQTPSNKVTEKGKYVELRCDPISGHTALYWYRQSLGQGPEFLIYFQGTGAADDSGLPNDRFFAVRPEGSVSTLKIQRTERGDSAVYLCASSPGTSGADTQYFGPGTRLTVL.

The rearrangement links TRBV27 to TRBJ2-7; D is perhaps TRBD1 (6 bases). CDR1 is MNHEY and CDR2 is SMNVEV in the germline V gene (reference sequence). V lost 6 bases to trimming and J lost 3 bases, with 18 bases between them. This CDR3 has 15 amino acids. CDR3 in DNA: TGTGCCAGCAGCCCAAAAACGGGACAATACTACGAGCAGTACTTC. This encodes CASSPKTGQYYEQYF.

The chain links TRBV6-5 to TRBJ2-3; 9 positions agree with TRBD1. This CDR3 spans 16 amino acids. Per the germline V gene, CDR1 is MNHEY and CDR2 is SVGAGI. J lost 3 bases, V lost 4 bases, and 8 bases had no gene match. The CDR3 is CASSSAMTGGTDTQYF. The DNA of the CDR3 is TGTGCCAGCAGTTCCGCTATGACAGGGGGGACAGATACGCAGTATTTT.

This clone was picked up one time. The gene calls are TRBV5-1 and TRBJ2-7; D perhaps matches TRBD1 (6 bases). The CDR3 has 17 residues. V lost 0 bases and J 0 bases, leaving 16 bases between the germline ends. Germline-derived CDR1 and CDR2 are SGHRS and YFSETQ. The CDR3 region has the DNA TGCGCCAGCAGCTTGGCTTCGACAGGCGAACTCTCCTACGAGCAGTACTTC. Its protein product is CASSLASTGELSYEQYF.

This clone was detected once. V usage is TRBV18 and J usage is TRBJ1-6; TRBD1 might be the D (6 bases). Germline CDR1 reads KGHSH; CDR2 reads LQKENI. Trimming left V 6 bases short and J 7 bases short, with 16 bases between. The CDR3 totals 15 residues. CDR3 nucleotides: TGTGCCAGCTCGCCTGGACAGCTAAACAATTCACCCCTCCACTTT. It translates to CASSPGQLNNSPLHF.

The chain couples TRBV18 to TRBJ1-5, with 7 bases lining up with TRBD1. From germline, CDR1 is KGHSH and CDR2 LQKENI. The CDR3 consists of 15 residues. The trim removed 2 bases at V and 1 base at J, leaving 2 bases unmatched. The CDR3: CASSPNRGSNQPQHF. CDR3 nucleotides: TGTGCCAGCTCACCAAACAGGGGCAGCAATCAGCCCCAGCATTTT.

The chain combines TRBV29-1 with TRBJ1-2; no definite D call. The CDR3 runs 11 residues. Germline CDR1 is SQVTM and CDR2 is ANQGSEA. Trimming cost V 6 bases and J 0 bases, with 5 bases left between them. Here the CDR3 reads CSVRSNYGYTF. CDR3 sequence (DNA): TGCAGCGTCAGGTCTAACTATGGCTACACCTTC.

The V gene is TRBV27, the J gene TRBJ1-4, with D hard to call. CDR1 MNHEY and CDR2 SMNVEV come from the germline V gene (reference sequence). The V gene lost 2 bases and the J gene lost 5 bases, with 12 bases spanning the gap. This CDR3 is 15 amino acids long. The CDR3 sequence is CASSLQRAGNEKLFF. The CDR3 DNA reads TGTGCCAGCAGTTTACAGCGGGCAGGAAATGAAAAACTGTTTTTT.

V usage is TRBV5-6 and J usage is TRBJ2-1, with 11 bases lining up with TRBD2. The V gene end was trimmed by 4 bases and the J gene end by 4 bases; junction bases not matched to a gene: 4. The CDR3 is 15 amino acids. Germline CDR1 and CDR2: SGHDT and YYEEEE. Written as DNA, the CDR3 is TGTGCCAGCAGCCGGGGACTAGCGGATTACAATGAGCAGTTCTTC. Translated: CASSRGLADYNEQFF.

V usage is TRBV7-9 and J usage is TRBJ1-5; D remains ambiguous. The CDR3 consists of 14 residues. V lost 2 bases and J 0 bases, leaving 5 bases between the germline ends. Germline-derived CDR1 and CDR2 are SEHNR and FQNEAQ (reference sequence). Here the CDR3 reads CASSLSDSNQPQHF. In DNA form, the CDR3 reads TGTGCCAGCAGCTTAAGCGATAGCAATCAGCCCCAGCATTTT.

There are a few counts of this clone. Other DNA sequences from this sample encode an identical CDR3 as well. V is TRBV5-1 and J is TRBJ1-6; 9 nucleotides line up with TRBD1. The germline CDR1 and CDR2 sequences are SGHRS and YFSETQ. V lost 0 bases to trimming and J lost 10 bases; unmatched junction nucleotides: 5. The CDR3 contains 15 residues. The CDR3 is CASSLAGQGRSPLHF. The CDR3 coding sequence is TGCGCCAGCAGCTTGGCCGGACAGGGGCGATCACCCCTCCACTTT.

This sequence joins TRBV2 and TRBJ2-1, with D uncertain. Germline CDR1 and CDR2: SNHLY and FYNNEI. V was pared by 4 bases and J by 0 bases, with 7 bases between. The CDR3 extends over 14 amino acids. The CDR3 coding sequence is TGTGCCAGCAGTGGCCAGTACTCCTACAATGAGCAGTTCTTC. It encodes CASSGQYSYNEQFF.

This clone was seen just once. The chain is built from TRBV6-5 and TRBJ1-6; tentatively, D is TRBD1 (6 bases). Trimming cost V 2 bases and J 6 bases, with 14 bases left between them. This CDR3 comprises 16 residues. CDR1 is MNHEY, CDR2 SVGAGI, per germline. The CDR3 sequence: CASSYRARDINSPLHF. The CDR3 coding sequence is TGTGCCAGCAGTTACCGGGCCCGGGACATTAATTCACCCCTCCACTTT.

The chain has TRBV6-1 and TRBJ1-1; D not certain. The CDR3 totals 10 residues. Germline assignment: CDR1 MNHNS and CDR2 SASEGT. Trimming shortened V by 8 bases and J by 10 bases, and 11 bases separated the two germline ends. CDR3 nucleotide sequence: TGTGCCAGCTTTAAGTCGCGAGCTTTCTTT. Protein sequence: CASFKSRAFF.

DNA for the CDR3: TGTGCCAGCAGCGTGGGGGGGGAGGCCAATCAGCCCCAGCATTTT. Protein: CASSVGGEANQPQHF. The V and J genes are TRBV9 and TRBJ1-5; the D gene is possibly TRBD1 (5 bases). This CDR3 has 15 amino acids. Trimming shortened V by 2 bases and J by 3 bases, and 12 bases separated the two germline ends. Per the germline V gene, CDR1 is SGDLS and CDR2 is YYNGEE.

V and J are TRBV28 and TRBJ2-2, with D tentatively TRBD2 (5 bases). V gave up 8 bases and J gave up 8 bases, with 24 bases separating them. Germline-derived CDR1 and CDR2 are MDHEN and SYDVKM. The CDR3 totals 16 residues. This chain's CDR3 is CASLASSLRALGELFF. The CDR3 nucleotides read TGTGCCAGCCTTGCCAGCAGCCTGAGGGCCCTTGGGGAGCTGTTTTTT.

J is TRBJ1-1 and V is TRBV12-5; a possible D gene is TRBD1 (5 bases). The germline V gene has CDR1 LGHNT and CDR2 FRNRAP. Trimming took off 6 bases at V and 1 base at J, with 12 bases between the two ends. The CDR3 length is 14 residues. The chain's CDR3 is CASGQGLSNTEAFF. DNA for the CDR3: TGTGCTAGTGGGCAGGGACTTTCGAACACTGAAGCTTTCTTT.

The rearrangement uses TRBV15 and TRBJ2-3, with D possibly TRBD2 on 6 matching bases. Germline V gives CDR1 LNHNV, CDR2 YYDKDF (reference sequence). The V end was cut by 0 bases, the J end by 2 bases, with 15 bases between. The CDR3 spans 17 residues. CDR3 coding DNA: TGTGCCACCAGCAGAGATAGGGGCGGGGACCTCACAGATACGCAGTATTTT. Amino acids: CATSRDRGGDLTDTQYF. The entire variable domain, with the rest obtained from reference TRBV15 and TRBJ2-3, is as follows: DAMVIQNPRYQVTQFGKPVTLSCSQTLNHNVMYWYQQKSSQAPKLLFHYYDKDFNNEADTPDNFQSRRPNTSFCFLDIRSPGLGDTAMYLCATSRDRGGDLTDTQYFGPGTRLTVL.

This rearrangement joins TRBV19 to TRBJ2-3; 7 bases line up with TRBD1. V was clipped by 6 bases and J by 2 bases; unmatched bases: 5. Germline loops: CDR1 LNHDA, CDR2 SQIVND (reference sequence). The CDR3 length is 14 residues. Here the CDR3 DNA reads TGTGCCAGTAGGAACAGGGGAGTCACAGATACGCAGTATTTT. Translation gives CASRNRGVTDTQYF.

The V and J genes are TRBV19 and TRBJ1-3; D unresolved. The CDR3 totals 16 residues. Trimming removed 5 bases at V and 2 bases at J, with 16 bases between. The germline V gene encodes CDR1 LNHDA and CDR2 SQIVND (reference sequence). In nucleotides, the CDR3 is TGTGCCAGTAGTGCCCGTGACATACTTGCTGGAAACACCATATATTTT. Protein product: CASSARDILAGNTIYF. Filled out from reference TRBV19 and TRBJ1-3, the complete variable domain reads DGGITQSPKYLFRKEGQNVTLSCEQNLNHDAMYWYRQDPGQGLRLIYYSQIVNDFQKGDIAEGYSVSREKKESFPLTVTSAQKNPTAFYLCASSARDILAGNTIYFGEGSWLTVV.

This clone was counted once. The CDR3 sequence is CASSWGTGGADTQYF. The CDR3 DNA reads as TGTGCCAGCAGTTGGGGGACAGGGGGCGCAGATACGCAGTATTTT. The rearrangement uses TRBV27 and TRBJ2-3, with 12 bases lining up with TRBD1. CDR1 is MNHEY and CDR2 is SMNVEV in the germline V gene (reference sequence). With V trimmed by 4 bases and J by 4 bases, 3 bases remained unmatched. This CDR3 contains 15 residues.